Following are 20 T cell receptor beta chains from one sample sequenced in a study of OX40 agonist ivuxolimab in advanced cancers. The repertoire was sequenced with immunoSEQ multiplex PCR; TCRdb's copy has only in-frame clones and lacks some. This sample yields some 87,000 clones, of which 75% to 95% are seen a single time; roughly 0.4% belongs to the top ten. The input for sequencing was CD4+ or CD8+ T cells sorted from blood, taken in a trial of the OX40 agonist ivuxolimab. The receptors were sampled from an adult with an advanced solid tumor such as melanoma, head and neck, liver or kidney cancer.

This chain uses TRBV6-1 with TRBJ2-2; D is tentatively TRBD1 or TRBD2 (5 bases each). The CDR3 contains 13 residues. Trimming took 7 bases from V and 8 from J, leaving 14 bases between them. Germline loops: CDR1 MNHNS, CDR2 SASEGT. The chain's CDR3 is CASTGDPRGELFF. As DNA, the CDR3 is TGTGCCAGCACCGGGGACCCTCGAGGGGAGCTGTTTTTT.

The chain is built from TRBV7-2 and TRBJ2-7, with a tentative D call TRBD1 (5 bases). Germline lookup yields CDR1 SGHTA and CDR2 FQGNSA. The CDR3 loop spans 15 amino acids. Trimming took off 2 bases at V and 7 bases at J, with 18 bases between the two ends. CDR3 protein: CASSLFVLGLGEQYF. Here the CDR3 DNA reads TGTGCCAGCAGCTTATTTGTCCTGGGGCTAGGGGAGCAGTACTTC. The variable domain in full, completed from reference TRBV7-2 and TRBJ2-7, reads GAGVSQSPSNKVTEKGKDVELRCDPISGHTALYWYRQSLGQGLEFLIYFQGNSAPDKSGLPSDRFSAERTGGSVSTLTIQRTQQEDSAVYLCASSLFVLGLGEQYFGPGTRLTVT.

The V call is TRBV5-1, the J call TRBJ1-2; 10 bases map to TRBD1. The CDR3 spans 14 residues. The germline V gene has CDR1 SGHRS and CDR2 YFSETQ. With V trimmed by 2 bases and J by 5 bases, 3 bases remained unmatched. In DNA, the CDR3 is TGCGCCAGCAGCTTATCGGGACAGGGGTATGGCTACACCTTC. This codes for CASSLSGQGYGYTF.

This clone turned up a few times. This chain uses TRBV19 with TRBJ1-1; 8 bases align to TRBD1. J lost 2 bases, V lost 1 base, and 6 bases had no gene match. Germline V gene data show CDR1 as LNHDA and CDR2 as SQIVND (reference sequence). This CDR3 has 16 residues. The chain's CDR3 is CASSIGGQVSNTEAFF. In DNA, the CDR3 is TGTGCCAGTAGTATAGGGGGACAGGTATCCAACACTGAAGCTTTCTTT.

V is TRBV10-3 and J is TRBJ2-2; unclear D gene. CDR1 is ENHRY and CDR2 is SYGVKD in the germline V gene. Between the trimmed V and J ends, which lost 6 bases and 6 bases, there was a span of 5 bases. The CDR3 sequence is 11 residues long. The chain's CDR3 is CAIRSSGELFF. CDR3 DNA: TGTGCCATCAGGAGTTCCGGGGAGCTGTTTTTT.

The genes are TRBV5-1 and TRBJ1-4, with a tentative D call TRBD1 (6 bases). The CDR3 covers 16 residues. V lost 1 base and J lost 7, with 17 bases in between. Germline CDR1 is SGHRS and CDR2 is YFSETQ. CDR3 residues: CASSLIGGGQGEKLFF. CDR3 nucleotides: TGCGCCAGCAGCTTGATTGGCGGGGGGCAAGGTGAAAAACTGTTTTTT.

This clone was counted a single time. The chain recombines TRBV7-9 with TRBJ2-1; D unclear. Deletions cut 6 bases from V and 8 bases from J, with 23 bases between. Germline loops: CDR1 SEHNR, CDR2 FQNEAQ (reference sequence). The CDR3 totals 16 residues. The CDR3 region is CASRSSGVPIEHEQFF. CDR3 coding DNA: TGTGCCAGCAGGAGTTCTGGGGTACCCATCGAGCATGAGCAGTTCTTC.

There are a few counts of this clone. V gene TRBV19 combines with J gene TRBJ2-3; D might be TRBD2 (5 bases). The CDR3 is 14 amino acids. Germline CDR1 and CDR2: LNHDA and SQIVND (reference sequence). Trimming removed 5 bases from V and 1 base from J, with 10 bases in between. The CDR3 nucleotides are TGTGCCAGTAGTTCGAAGGAGGGCACAGATACGCAGTATTTT. Protein sequence: CASSSKEGTDTQYF.

The CDR3 coding sequence is TGTGCCAGCTCGTTCCGGGACGGGGACACTGAAGCTTTCTTT. Translation: CASSFRDGDTEAFF. The V and J genes are TRBV18 and TRBJ1-1, with TRBD1 as a possible D gene (5 bases). The germline gives CDR1 KGHSH, CDR2 LQKENI. The CDR3 has 14 amino acids. V was trimmed by 6 bases and J by 3 bases, leaving 14 bases between them. The full variable domain, in which reference TRBV18 and TRBJ1-1 provide the parts outside the CDR3, is NAGVMQNPRHLVRRRGQEARLRCSPMKGHSHVYWYRQLPEEGLKFMVYLQKENIIDESGMPKERFSAEFPKEGPSILRIQQVVRGDSAAYFCASSFRDGDTEAFFGQGTRLTVV.

The CDR3 DNA is TGTGCCAGCAGTCCTGGACAGGGCGATGAAAAACTGTTTTTT. Amino acid sequence: CASSPGQGDEKLFF. The chain is built from TRBV28 and TRBJ1-4; 8 nucleotides agree with TRBD1. Germline V lookup: CDR1 MDHEN, CDR2 SYDVKM. Trimming removed 5 bases from V and 6 bases from J; junction bases left unmatched: 5. There are 14 residues in the CDR3.

V and J are TRBV5-1 and TRBJ2-5, with a weak D call TRBD2 (5 bases). CDR1 is SGHRS, CDR2 YFSETQ, per germline. The ends were cut back, 0 bases at V and 5 bases at J, with 17 bases in the middle. CDR3 length equals 16 residues. Here the CDR3 reads CASSLEPGNPAETQYF. CDR3 bases: TGCGCCAGCAGCTTGGAGCCGGGAAATCCCGCGGAGACCCAGTACTTC.

This sequence joins TRBV4-2 and TRBJ2-3, with D maybe TRBD2 (5 bases). This CDR3 has 15 amino acids. Looked up from germline, CDR1 is LGHNA and CDR2 is YNFKEQ. Trimming cost V 1 base and J 7 bases, with 15 bases left between them. CDR3 residues: CASSQGLADHYTQYF. DNA of the CDR3: TGTGCCAGCAGCCAAGGGCTAGCCGATCACTATACGCAGTATTTT.

The rearrangement uses TRBV7-2 and TRBJ2-3; 10 bases map to TRBD2. The CDR3 has 15 amino acids. Germline CDR1 is SGHTA and CDR2 is FQGNSA. V shed 5 bases and J 3 bases; nucleotides not matched to a gene: 5. The CDR3 here is CASSLLAGTTDTQYF. The DNA of the CDR3 is TGTGCCAGCAGCCTACTAGCGGGAACGACAGATACGCAGTATTTT.

The CDR3 coding sequence is TGCGCCAGCAGCCAAGGTCGGAATTTGAACACTGAAGCTTTCTTT. Translated: CASSQGRNLNTEAFF. The chain carries TRBV4-3 and TRBJ1-1, with no clear D. V dropped 1 base and J dropped 0 bases, with 9 bases sitting between them. This CDR3 has 15 amino acids. Germline-derived CDR1 and CDR2 are LGHNA and YSLEER.

This chain joins TRBV7-2 and TRBJ2-3; 10 bases align to TRBD2. The CDR3 has 15 amino acids. Trimming took 7 bases from V and 4 from J; bases not matched to a gene: 8. Germline V gene lookup returns CDR1 SGHTA and CDR2 FQGNSA. CDR3 in amino acids: CASIVSGGAPDTQYF. CDR3 DNA: TGTGCCAGCATTGTAAGCGGGGGGGCGCCAGATACGCAGTATTTT.

CDR3 sequence reads: CASSLRLAGDETQYF. Here the CDR3 DNA reads TGTGCCAGCAGCCTACGACTAGCGGGGGATGAGACCCAGTACTTC. This sequence joins TRBV11-3 and TRBJ2-5, with TRBD2 identical over 12 bases. The CDR3 is 15 amino acids. Germline-derived CDR1 and CDR2 are SGHNT and YENEEA. Trimming removed 5 bases from V and 5 bases from J; junction bases left unmatched: 6.

This sequence joins TRBV9 and TRBJ2-7; D remains ambiguous. CDR1 is SGDLS and CDR2 is YYNGEE in the germline V gene. There are 13 residues in the CDR3. With 3 bases removed from V and 2 bases from J, the gap between germline ends came to 9 bases. This chain's CDR3 is CASSGTSTYEQYF. The CDR3 nucleotides read TGTGCCAGCAGCGGCACTTCTACCTACGAGCAGTACTTC.

The V gene is TRBV29-1, the J gene TRBJ2-5; a weak D match, TRBD1 (5 bases). This CDR3 has 13 amino acids. Trimming stripped 3 bases from V and 3 bases from J, with 11 bases between. Germline V CDR1 and CDR2: SQVTM, ANQGSEA. As DNA, the CDR3 is TGCAGCGTTGAGGGGCCTAAAAAAGAGACCCAGTACTTC. Protein: CSVEGPKKETQYF.

The CDR3 spells CASSLGGSGSSEFF. The DNA of the CDR3 is TGTGCCAGCAGCTTAGGGGGTAGCGGGAGCTCCGAGTTCTTC. The rearrangement joins TRBV7-2 to TRBJ2-1, with 9 bases lining up with TRBD2. The CDR3 consists of 14 residues. Germline lookup yields CDR1 SGHTA and CDR2 FQGNSA. V dropped 1 base and J dropped 14; count of bases not matched to a gene: 9.

The count of this clone is one. This chain uses TRBV28 with TRBJ2-7, with a weak D call TRBD1 (6 bases). Trimming pared 5 bases from V and 0 bases from J, leaving 11 bases between. From germline, CDR1 is MDHEN and CDR2 SYDVKM. The CDR3 runs 14 residues. In nucleotides, the CDR3 is TGTGCCAGCAGTCCGCACAGGGACTCCTACGAGCAGTACTTC. Translated, it gives CASSPHRDSYEQYF.